These 29 T cell receptor beta chains came from one sample sequenced in a study of vaccination effects on CD4 cells after COVID-19. Sequencing used immunoSEQ multiplex PCR; TCRdb keeps in-frame clones, though not all of them. The data show 20,000 to 25,000 clones, around 70% seen once. ViraFEST assay sequencing came after antigen-specific CD4+ T cells were expanded with viral peptide pools. Cells that had been cultured for 9 to 10 days were the source of isolated CD4+ T cells. Absence of prior SARS-CoV-2 infection characterized the vaccine recipients, who showed negative nucleocapsid antibodies. The antigens for these receptors are not known. Material: CD4+ T cells from PBMCs cultured with SARS-CoV-2 spike peptides, obtained before COVID-19 vaccination. The receptors were sampled from a human donor who received a COVID-19 vaccine.

The V and J genes are TRBV12-3 or TRBV12-4 and TRBJ2-5, with D possibly matching TRBD2 (6 bases). With 5 bases removed from V and 0 bases from J, the gap between germline ends came to 7 bases. This CDR3 spans 13 amino acids. The CDR3: CASSERDQETQYF. CDR3 coding DNA: TGTGCCAGCAGTGAGCGGGACCAAGAGACCCAGTACTTC.

The chain has TRBV4-2 and TRBJ1-1, with D unresolved. Trimming stripped 5 bases from V and 11 bases from J, with 15 bases between. The CDR3 length is 12 residues. Per the germline V gene, CDR1 is LGHNA and CDR2 is YNFKEQ. The CDR3 DNA sequence: TGTGCCAGCAGCAAAGGACGACTCGTGGCTTTCTTT. Its protein is CASSKGRLVAFF.

This clone has just one count. The CDR3, as DNA: TGCAGTGCTTTAGACGAAAAACTGTTTTTT. Its protein is CSALDEKLFF. This chain uses TRBV20-1 with TRBJ1-4; D is unclear. CDR1 is DFQATT, CDR2 SNEGSKA, per germline (reference sequence). V lost 5 bases, J lost 8 bases, and 6 bases lay in between. The CDR3 has 10 amino acids.

The chain carries TRBV4-1 and TRBJ1-6, with TRBD1 as a possible D gene (5 bases). V shed 0 bases and J shed 2 bases, with 20 bases lying between them. The CDR3 contains 20 residues. Germline V gives CDR1 MGHRA, CDR2 YSYEKL. In nucleotides, the CDR3 is TGCGCCAGCAGCCAAGATAGTGTCAGGGACCCAACAACCTATAATTCACCCCTCCACTTT. Protein product: CASSQDSVRDPTTYNSPLHF.

This clone was observed once. The DNA of the CDR3 is TGTGCCAGCAGTGAAGTGGGTGGTGCGACGATCACCTACGAGCAGTACTTC. Translated: CASSEVGGATITYEQYF. The rearrangement uses TRBV6-1 and TRBJ2-7; D call uncertain. The CDR3 runs to 17 residues. V was clipped by 1 base and J by 2 bases, with 18 bases between them. The V gene's germline CDR1 is MNHNS and CDR2 SASEGT.

This clone was seen a few times. The rearrangement links TRBV18 to TRBJ1-4; D may be TRBD1 (5 bases). The V end lost 2 bases, the J end lost 8 bases, and 12 bases lay between the germline ends. Germline CDR1 KGHSH, CDR2 LQKENI. This CDR3 spans 14 amino acids. This CDR3 reads CASSPMIREEKLFF. The CDR3 bases are TGTGCCAGCTCACCAATGATCAGGGAAGAAAAACTGTTTTTT.

This chain joins TRBV10-2 and TRBJ2-5; 8 bases fit TRBD2. Germline CDR1 is WSHSY and CDR2 is SAAADI. Trimming cost V 7 bases and J 0 bases; bases outside gene matches: 7. This CDR3 spans 15 amino acids. The CDR3 nucleotides read TGCGCCAGCATGTCCGGGCGGGGGGACCAAGAGACCCAGTACTTC. This gives the protein CASMSGRGDQETQYF.

This clone was recorded a few times. This sequence joins TRBV6-5 and TRBJ1-1; D gene ambiguous. This CDR3 is 11 amino acids long. Trimming removed 4 bases at V and 7 bases at J, with 7 bases between. The V gene's germline CDR1 is MNHEY and CDR2 SVGAGI. The DNA of the CDR3 is TGTGCCAGCAGTTCATCCCGTGAAGCTTTCTTT. This codes for CASSSSREAFF.

The rearrangement joins TRBV5-4 to TRBJ1-1; tentative D call: TRBD1 (5 bases). This CDR3 contains 15 residues. The V end was cut by 4 bases, the J end by 7 bases, with 20 bases between. Per the germline V gene, CDR1 is SGHNT and CDR2 is YYREEE (reference sequence). For the CDR3, the DNA is TGTGCCAGCAGCAACAAGGACGGGGGTGGAGGTGAAGCTTTCTTT. This translates into CASSNKDGGGGEAFF.

This clone was observed a single time. The chain has TRBV5-6 and TRBJ2-2; D tentatively reads TRBD1 or TRBD2 (5 bases each). Germline-derived CDR1 and CDR2 are SGHDT and YYEEEE. Trimming removed 3 bases from V and 5 bases from J, with 17 bases in between. CDR3 size: 16 residues. The CDR3 loop is CASSSPVGTSTGELFF. The CDR3 nucleotides are TGTGCCAGCAGCTCGCCCGTCGGGACGTCGACCGGGGAGCTGTTTTTT.

Only a few counts were recorded for this clone. The chain recombines TRBV6-5 with TRBJ1-6; D is perhaps TRBD1 (5 bases). Germline loops: CDR1 MNHEY, CDR2 SVGAGI. The CDR3 runs to 15 residues. Trimming cost V 0 bases and J 10 bases, with 13 bases left between them. CDR3 in amino acids: CASSYSIYGGSPLHF. The CDR3 nucleotides are TGTGCCAGCAGTTACTCGATTTACGGGGGATCACCCCTCCACTTT.

The chain has TRBV18 and TRBJ1-1; no firm D call. Germline-derived CDR1 and CDR2 are KGHSH and LQKENI. This CDR3 is 14 amino acids long. V was cut by 1 base and J by 0 bases, with 6 bases left in between. Written as DNA, the CDR3 is TGTGCCAGCTCACCACAGGTCCTGAACACTGAAGCTTTCTTT. Protein sequence: CASSPQVLNTEAFF. Drawing the rest from reference TRBV18 and TRBJ1-1, the complete variable domain is NAGVMQNPRHLVRRRGQEARLRCSPMKGHSHVYWYRQLPEEGLKFMVYLQKENIIDESGMPKERFSAEFPKEGPSILRIQQVVRGDSAAYFCASSPQVLNTEAFFGQGTRLTVV.

The CDR3 region is CASSYSGSGEKLFF. The CDR3 region has the DNA TGTGCCAGCAGTTACTCCGGGAGCGGTGAAAAACTGTTTTTT. This chain connects TRBV6-5 to TRBJ1-4, with D unresolved. Germline loops: CDR1 MNHEY, CDR2 SVGAGI. The CDR3 spans 14 residues. The V end lost 0 bases, the J end lost 7 bases, and 9 bases lay between the germline ends.

CDR3 in DNA: TGTGCCAGCAGCTTAGTCGCGGGCAGGGCGTTGGGTCAGCCCCAGCATTTT. This gives the protein CASSLVAGRALGQPQHF. The chain uses TRBV7-8 and TRBJ1-5; the D gene is possibly TRBD1 (5 bases). CDR1 and CDR2 (germline): SGHVS, FQNEAQ. V lost 1 base and J lost 6, with 19 bases in between. This CDR3 has 17 amino acids.

This CDR3 reads CASSQGTSGGYGAQYF. CDR3 in DNA: TGTGCCAGCAGCCAAGGGACTAGCGGGGGATACGGGGCCCAGTACTTC. The genes are TRBV4-2 and TRBJ2-5, with 13 positions matching TRBD2. The CDR3 is 16 residues long. The junction had 8 bases not matched to a gene; V was cut back by 1 base and J by 9 bases. Per the germline V gene, CDR1 is LGHNA and CDR2 is YNFKEQ.

Here the CDR3 DNA reads TGCGCCAGCACCGAGTACAATGAGCAGTTCTTC. Translating it yields CASTEYNEQFF. V usage is TRBV5-1 and J usage is TRBJ2-1, with no clear D. The CDR3 covers 11 residues. Deletions cut 6 bases from V and 4 bases from J, with 5 bases between. The germline gives CDR1 SGHRS, CDR2 YFSETQ.

This chain connects TRBV10-2 to TRBJ1-1; D is uncertain. V lost 5 bases, J lost 1 base, and 8 bases lay in between. Germline V gene lookup returns CDR1 WSHSY and CDR2 SAAADI. This CDR3 has 13 amino acids. CDR3 residues: CASSPVRNTEAFF. DNA of the CDR3: TGCGCCAGCAGTCCCGTCAGGAACACTGAAGCTTTCTTT.

The chain is built from TRBV6-1 and TRBJ1-6; D unclear. V was clipped by 3 bases and J by 0 bases, with 6 bases between them. This CDR3 has 15 amino acids. CDR1 MNHNS and CDR2 SASEGT come from the germline V gene. The CDR3 nucleotides read TGTGCCAGCAGTGACAGGAGCTCCTATAATTCACCCCTCCACTTT. Translated: CASSDRSSYNSPLHF.

The V gene is TRBV2, the J gene TRBJ2-1; 11 bases agree with TRBD2. V gave up 6 bases and J gave up 4 bases; unmatched junction bases: 11. The CDR3 sequence is 17 residues long. CDR1 is SNHLY and CDR2 is FYNNEI in the germline V gene. The CDR3 protein is CASRPGTSGLVYNEQFF. The CDR3 nucleotides read TGTGCCAGCAGGCCCGGGACTAGCGGCTTGGTTTACAATGAGCAGTTCTTC.

The chain uses TRBV5-4 and TRBJ2-1; a possible D gene is TRBD1 (7 bases). CDR1 is SGHNT, CDR2 YYREEE, per germline (reference sequence). This CDR3 is 15 amino acids long. Between the trimmed V and J ends, which lost 5 bases and 3 bases, there was a span of 15 bases. In DNA, the CDR3 is TGTGCCAGCAGAATAGACAGGGACTTCTACAATGAGCAGTTCTTC. Amino acid sequence: CASRIDRDFYNEQFF.

The chain has TRBV5-1 and TRBJ2-7, with 9 positions matching TRBD1. The CDR3 covers 16 residues. With 3 bases clipped from V and 3 bases from J, the junction kept 10 bases outside the gene matches. CDR1 is SGHRS, CDR2 YFSETQ, per germline. CDR3 loop: CASSWALGTGFYEQYF. The DNA for the CDR3 is TGCGCCAGCAGCTGGGCGCTCGGGACAGGGTTCTACGAGCAGTACTTC. Full variable domain (missing parts from reference TRBV5-1 and TRBJ2-7): KAGVTQTPRYLIKTRGQQVTLSCSPISGHRSVSWYQQTPGQGLQFLFEYFSETQRNKGNFPGRFSGRQFSNSRSEMNVSTLELGDSALYLCASSWALGTGFYEQYFGPGTRLTVT.

This clone showed up just once. In nucleotides, the CDR3 is TGTGCCAGCAGCCGCCACAGGGGAGGAGGGATCACTGAAGCTTTCTTT. This sequence encodes CASSRHRGGGITEAFF. This rearrangement joins TRBV5-8 to TRBJ1-1; 7 bases are shared with TRBD1. Trimming at V came to 4 bases and at J to 4 bases, leaving 13 bases not matched to a gene. The CDR3 sequence is 16 residues long. The germline gives CDR1 SGHTS, CDR2 YDEGEE. The full variable domain, completed using reference TRBV5-8 and TRBJ1-1, is EAGVTQSPTHLIKTRGQQATLRCSPISGHTSVYWYQQALGLGLQFLLWYDEGEERNRGNFPPRFSGRQFPNYSSELNVNALELEDSALYLCASSRHRGGGITEAFFGQGTRLTVV.

The chain recombines TRBV2 with TRBJ1-2; D unresolved. The ends were cut back, 2 bases at V and 4 bases at J, with 11 bases in the middle. This CDR3 comprises 14 residues. In germline, CDR1 is SNHLY, CDR2 FYNNEI. CDR3 nucleotide sequence: TGTGCCAGCAGTGAAAATCAGGAAGGCTATGGCTACACCTTC. This encodes CASSENQEGYGYTF.

This sequence joins TRBV7-9 and TRBJ1-1, with D perhaps matching TRBD1 (6 bases). Germline-derived CDR1 and CDR2 are SEHNR and FQNEAQ (reference sequence). The CDR3 consists of 14 residues. Deletions cut 5 bases from V and 1 base from J, with 11 bases between. The CDR3: CASSHRQENTEAFF. The CDR3 region has the DNA TGTGCCAGCAGCCATAGACAGGAGAACACTGAAGCTTTCTTT.

DNA for the CDR3: TGTGCCAGCAGTTACTCGGGGGGAGAAGGGGGGACCCAGTACTTC. It encodes CASSYSGGEGGTQYF. The chain uses TRBV6-5 and TRBJ2-5; tentatively, D is TRBD1 or TRBD2 (6 bases each). Germline V gives CDR1 MNHEY, CDR2 SVGAGI. Trimming stripped 0 bases from V and 7 bases from J, with 15 bases between. The CDR3 covers 15 residues.

This rearrangement joins TRBV6-5 to TRBJ1-4; D unresolved. Per the germline V gene, CDR1 is MNHEY and CDR2 is SVGAGI. This CDR3 region has 13 residues. The germline V and J ends were trimmed by 7 bases and 3 bases, with 9 bases remaining between them. The CDR3 region has the DNA TGTGCCAGCAAGGGTGATCCTAATGAAAAACTGTTTTTT. Protein product: CASKGDPNEKLFF.

This clone has a handful of counts. This chain connects TRBV6-2 or TRBV6-3 to TRBJ1-5; D remains unclear. Germline V lookup: CDR1 MNHEY, CDR2 SVGEGT. V lost 5 bases to trimming and J lost 4 bases, with 0 bases between them. The CDR3 is 10 residues long. The CDR3 spells CASSNQPQHF. As DNA, the CDR3 is TGTGCCAGCAGTAATCAGCCCCAGCATTTT.

For this clone: The junction and the germline gene differ at one end; a read error may be behind it. The genes are TRBV11-1 and TRBJ2-7; 11 nucleotides agree with TRBD1. This CDR3 is 16 amino acids long. Germline V gene lookup returns CDR1 SGHAT and CDR2 FQDESV (reference sequence). The CDR3 nucleotides are TGTGCCAGCAGCCTAGCCGGGACAGGGGGTTTCTACGAGCAGTACTTC. Encoded protein: CASSLAGTGGFYEQYF.

A few counts support this clone. J is TRBJ1-5 and V is TRBV18; TRBD1 matches at 7 bases. Trimming took 4 bases from V and 6 from J; bases not matched to a gene: 6. This CDR3 has 14 amino acids. Germline CDR1 reads KGHSH; CDR2 reads LQKENI. CDR3 loop: CASSRDRVSQPQHF. The CDR3 DNA reads TGTGCCAGCTCACGCGACAGGGTGAGTCAGCCCCAGCATTTT. Using reference TRBV18 and TRBJ1-5 for the parts outside the CDR3, the full variable domain is NAGVMQNPRHLVRRRGQEARLRCSPMKGHSHVYWYRQLPEEGLKFMVYLQKENIIDESGMPKERFSAEFPKEGPSILRIQQVVRGDSAAYFCASSRDRVSQPQHFGDGTRLSIL.